These T cell receptor beta chains were read from a single sample in a study of shared clonotypes between healthy human individuals. Here immunoSEQ multiplex PCR was the method, and the copy in TCRdb shows in-frame clones only, minus some. Among about 2 million clones listed, about 95% were seen once. The specimen sequenced was naive CD8+ T cells sorted from blood. The receptors stem from a man between 18 and 35 years old in good health. Each CDR3 is given with its conserved first and last residue. Fields, in order: clone size, D gene, J gene, V gene, CDR3 protein, CDR3 DNA. The D gene is left open where the match is weak. Some rows have no size entry. The others give once, few or many, or a class for an expanded clone.

>once|-|TRBJ2-1|TRBV27
CASTSLAPGGASNEQFF
TGTGCCAGCACCTCCTTAGCCCCAGGGGGGGCCTCCAATGAGCAGTTCTTC
>-|-|TRBJ1-5|TRBV27
CASSNRGPNQPQHF
TGTGCCAGCAGTAACCGGGGCCCCAATCAGCCCCAGCATTTT
>-|-|TRBJ1-3|TRBV5-8
CASSLALGNTIYF
TGTGCCAGCAGCTTGGCTCTGGGAAACACCATATATTTT
>-|-|TRBJ2-1|TRBV4-1
CASSQDRTQTYNEQFF
TGCGCCAGCAGCCAAGATCGGACTCAGACCTACAATGAGCAGTTCTTC
>-|-|TRBJ2-3|TRBV7-9
CASSLAVGPEADTQYF
TGTGCCAGCAGCTTAGCGGTGGGGCCGGAGGCAGATACGCAGTATTTT
>-|TRBD1|TRBJ1-3|TRBV5-1
CASSLGQGLAGNTIYF
TGCGCCAGCAGCTTGGGACAGGGGCTGGCAGGAAACACCATATATTTT
>-|-|TRBJ1-5|TRBV28
CASTPQGGNQPQHF
TGTGCCAGCACCCCCCAGGGCGGCAATCAGCCCCAGCATTTT
>-|-|TRBJ2-7|TRBV4-1
CASSQKSGRSYEQYF
TGCGCCAGCAGCCAAAAGTCCGGGCGCTCCTACGAGCAGTACTTC
>-|TRBD2|TRBJ2-5|TRBV4-3
CASSQLANSGRHQETQYF
TGCGCCAGCAGCCAACTGGCGAATAGCGGGAGACACCAAGAGACCCAGTACTTC
>-|TRBD2|TRBJ2-7|TRBV19
CASSLGTSGTYEQYF
TGTGCCAGTAGTCTCGGGACTAGCGGGACCTACGAGCAGTACTTC
>-|TRBD1|TRBJ1-2|TRBV7-9
CASSSGQPFYGYTF
TGTGCCAGCAGCTCGGGACAGCCCTTCTATGGCTACACCTTC
>once|TRBD2|TRBJ2-1|TRBV6-6
CASSWAAGGRDEQFF
TGTGCCAGCAGTTGGGCGGCGGGAGGGCGCGATGAGCAGTTCTTC
>-|-|TRBJ2-3|TRBV7-9
CASRSTDTQYF
TGTGCCAGCAGATCCACAGATACGCAGTATTTT
>-|-|TRBJ2-3|TRBV5-8
CASRDRLSTDTQYF
TGTGCCAGCAGGGACAGACTAAGCACAGATACGCAGTATTTT
>-|-|TRBJ2-2|TRBV6-5
CASSPNTGELFF
TGTGCCAGCAGCCCAAACACCGGGGAGCTGTTTTTT
>-|TRBD2|TRBJ2-1|TRBV4-1
CASSHREGPYNEQFF
TGCGCCAGCAGCCATAGGGAGGGTCCCTACAATGAGCAGTTCTTC
>-|TRBD1|TRBJ2-1|TRBV30
CAWGLRDSYNEQFF
TGTGCCTGGGGTTTACGGGACAGCTACAATGAGCAGTTCTTC
>-|-|TRBJ2-7|TRBV11-2
CASSLVFSEQYF
TGTGCCAGCAGCTTAGTCTTCAGCGAGCAGTACTTC
>-|-|TRBJ2-2|TRBV2
CASGWVAGELFF
TGTGCCAGCGGCTGGGTGGCCGGGGAGCTGTTTTTT
>-|-|TRBJ2-2|TRBV6-5
CASSLRGGELFF
TGTGCCAGCAGTCTTCGGGGCGGGGAGCTGTTTTTT
>once|TRBD2|TRBJ2-1|TRBV18
CASSQYSGTTYNEQFF
TGTGCCAGCTCACAGTACTCCGGGACTACCTACAATGAGCAGTTCTTC
>once|TRBD2|TRBJ2-1|TRBV6-5
CASSLLAGAENEQFF
TGTGCCAGCAGCCTACTAGCGGGAGCTGAGAATGAGCAGTTCTTC
>-|TRBD2|TRBJ2-7|TRBV9
CASSVGTSDYEQYF
TGTGCCAGCAGCGTCGGGACTAGCGACTACGAGCAGTACTTC
>-|TRBD1|TRBJ1-2|TRBV13
CASSSGGTGGHGYTF
TGTGCCAGCAGCTCCGGTGGGACAGGGGGCCATGGCTACACCTTC
>-|-|TRBJ1-4|TRBV4-1
CASSQGDTPVNEKLFF
TGCGCCAGCAGCCAAGGTGACACTCCGGTTAATGAAAAACTGTTTTTT
>-|-|TRBJ2-1|TRBV29-1
CSVEDNYEQFF
TGCAGCGTTGAAGATAATTATGAGCAGTTCTTC
>-|-|TRBJ1-1|TRBV7-3
CASSLTPTSVGTEAFF
TGTGCCAGCAGCTTAACCCCTACATCGGTGGGCACTGAAGCTTTCTTT
>-|TRBD2|TRBJ2-2|TRBV11-3
CASSWTSGGTGELFF
TGTGCCAGCAGCTGGACTAGCGGGGGAACCGGGGAGCTGTTTTTT
>-|-|TRBJ2-7|TRBV25-1
CASSESGRLSHEQYF
TGTGCCAGCAGTGAATCTGGACGCCTCTCCCACGAGCAGTACTTC
>-|-|TRBJ2-2|TRBV9
CASSVYGLRAREDTGELFF
TGTGCCAGCAGCGTATACGGTCTGAGGGCCCGGGAAGACACCGGGGAGCTGTTTTTT
>-|-|TRBJ2-7|TRBV29-1
CSVEALPEQYF
TGCAGCGTTGAAGCACTTCCCGAGCAGTACTTC
>-|-|TRBJ1-5|TRBV27
CASRPGTRALNQPQHF
TGTGCCAGCAGACCAGGGACACGGGCCCTCAATCAGCCCCAGCATTTT
>-|-|TRBJ2-5|TRBV7-2
CASSQTEVTQYF
TGTGCCAGCAGCCAAACCGAGGTGACCCAGTACTTC
>-|-|TRBJ2-7|TRBV27
CASSLGGSYEQYF
TGTGCCAGCAGTTTAGGGGGGTCCTACGAGCAGTACTTC
>-|TRBD1|TRBJ2-7|TRBV19
CASSRPGQSYEQYF
TGTGCCAGTAGTCGGCCGGGACAGAGCTACGAGCAGTACTTC
>-|-|TRBJ2-4|TRBV18
CASSPGGKNIQYF
TGTGCCAGCTCACCAGGGGGCAAAAACATTCAGTACTTC
>once|-|TRBJ2-5|TRBV10-3
CAISETYQETQYF
TGTGCCATCAGTGAGACGTACCAAGAGACCCAGTACTTC
>-|-|TRBJ1-5|TRBV19
CASSITGEYSNQPQHF
TGTGCCAGTAGTATAACGGGAGAATATAGCAATCAGCCCCAGCATTTT
>-|-|TRBJ1-2|TRBV13
CASSLSMDYGYTF
TGTGCCAGCAGCCTATCGATGGACTATGGCTACACCTTC
>-|-|TRBJ1-6|TRBV18
CASSPGPRVTEYSPLHF
TGTGCCAGCTCACCAGGGCCGCGCGTAACCGAATATTCACCCCTCCACTTT
>-|TRBD1|TRBJ2-2|TRBV29-1
CSLQGANTGELFF
TGCAGCTTACAGGGGGCCAACACCGGGGAGCTGTTTTTT
>once|TRBD2|TRBJ2-7|TRBV9
CASSASPGGSYEQYF
TGTGCCAGCAGCGCCAGCCCGGGGGGCTCCTACGAGCAGTACTTC
>-|TRBD2|TRBJ2-3|TRBV7-9
CASSHLAGLTDTQYF
TGTGCCAGCAGCCACTTAGCGGGACTCACAGATACGCAGTATTTT
>-|-|TRBJ1-6|TRBV7-8
CASSLGTGNSPLHF
TGTGCCAGCAGCTTAGGCACAGGAAATTCACCCCTCCACTTT
>-|-|TRBJ1-5|TRBV19
CASSIDREGNQPQHF
TGTGCCAGTAGTATAGATAGGGAGGGAAATCAGCCCCAGCATTTT
>-|-|TRBJ2-5|TRBV28
CASSFSSQETQYF
TGTGCCAGCAGTTTTAGCAGTCAAGAGACCCAGTACTTC
>-|-|TRBJ2-7|TRBV7-9
CASSLGPGTYEQYF
TGTGCCAGCAGCTTAGGACCGGGTACCTACGAGCAGTACTTC
>-|-|TRBJ1-6|TRBV5-1
CASSAGTETYNSPLHF
TGCGCCAGCAGCGCCGGGACCGAAACCTATAATTCACCCCTCCACTTT
>-|TRBD1|TRBJ2-1|TRBV9
CASSPRTGATNEQFF
TGTGCCAGCAGCCCACGGACAGGGGCTACGAATGAGCAGTTCTTC
>once|-|TRBJ2-2|TRBV10-3
CAISRRDRRNGELFF
TGTGCCATCAGTCGGAGGGACAGAAGAAACGGGGAGCTGTTTTTT
>-|TRBD1|TRBJ1-1|TRBV19
CASSIGPGGRQGEAFF
TGTGCCAGTAGTATAGGACCAGGGGGTAGACAAGGTGAAGCTTTCTTT